This TCR beta chain was profiled in a study of OX40 agonist ivuxolimab in advanced cancers. Study background: Eligibility rules accepted prior anti-PD-1, anti-PD-L1 or anti-CTLA-4 therapy, and 40% to 50% had some. Study-level findings and limits: Also showing low normalized T-cell clonal expansion were some of the nonresponders.

The CDR3 sequence is 13 residues long. With 5 bases removed from V and 2 bases from J, the gap between germline ends came to 10 bases. The germline gives CDR1 SGHAT, CDR2 FQNNGV. This table comes from immunoSEQ multiplex PCR, and its TCRdb copy is limited to in-frame clones, with some not included. This table has tens of thousands of clones, 93% appearing once. This clone was counted a single time. Its specificity is unknown. This sequence joins TRBV11-2 and TRBJ2-7; D not resolved. The source was CD4+ or CD8+ T cells sorted from blood, collected in a trial of the OX40 agonist ivuxolimab. The sequence derives from an adult with an advanced solid tumor such as melanoma, head and neck, liver or kidney cancer. The CDR3, as DNA: TGTGCCAGCAGCCGAGACACAACCTACGAGCAGTACTTC. Its protein is CASSRDTTYEQYF.